The 15 T cell receptor beta chains below all came from one sample that was sequenced in a study of T cells in Graves' hyperthyroidism and ophthalmopathy. Amplification of TCR beta CDR3 regions used RNA as the template. The HTBI primer set was used in a first-round RT-PCR of the TCR CDR3. TCRdb reprocessed the multiplex PCR reads with MiXCR, giving one entry per CDR3 protein. The table records about 350,000 distinct CDR3 sequences, approximately 20% of them present only once. The source material was blood. The receptors here all came from a woman aged 18-29 years with Graves' hyperthyroidism.

The table lists this clonotype with many counts. This chain joins TRBV20-1 and TRBJ2-7; the D is unclear. V lost 3 bases and J lost 2, with 17 bases in between. Germline CDR1 and CDR2: DFQATT and SNEGSKA (reference sequence). This CDR3 contains 15 residues. Here the CDR3 DNA reads TGCAGTGCTAGCATCTGGGTAGACGGCGCCTACGAGCAGTACTTC. Residues: CSASIWVDGAYEQYF.

In this sample, this clonotype turned up many times. The chain employs TRBV6-1 and TRBJ1-5; D may be TRBD1 (6 bases). This CDR3 comprises 18 residues. Trimming left V 4 bases short and J 1 base short, with 20 bases between. Germline loops: CDR1 MNHNS, CDR2 SASEGT. CDR3 residues: CASSGGVGRGLSNQPQHF. In DNA form, the CDR3 reads TGTGCCAGCAGTGGGGGTGTCGGCAGGGGTCTAAGCAATCAGCCCCAGCATTTT.

This clonotype was detected ten times or more. The chain's CDR3 is CASSRGGQRNIQYF. The CDR3 DNA sequence: TGTGCCAGCAGTCGGGGGGGACAGCGCAACATTCAGTACTTC. The rearrangement links TRBV28 to TRBJ2-4; perhaps TRBD2 as D (8 bases). Trimming stripped 5 bases from V and 7 bases from J, with 15 bases between. The germline V gene encodes CDR1 MDHEN and CDR2 SYDVKM. This CDR3 has 14 amino acids.

The sample holds many counts of this clonotype. The chain carries TRBV2 and TRBJ2-3; 10 nucleotides align to TRBD2. Germline CDR1 SNHLY, CDR2 FYNNEI. The CDR3 is 16 amino acids. V shed 6 bases, J shed 1 base, and the junction held 7 bases outside the gene matches. The CDR3 loop is CASRPSSGGGTDTQYF. The CDR3 DNA sequence: TGTGCCAGCAGACCTTCGAGCGGGGGGGGCACAGATACGCAGTATTTT. Variable domain in full (rest from reference TRBV2 and TRBJ2-3): EPEVTQTPSHQVTQMGQEVILRCVPISNHLYFYWYRQILGQKVEFLVSFYNNEISEKSEIFDDQFSVERPDGSNFTLKIRSTKLEDSAMYFCASRPSSGGGTDTQYFGPGTRLTVL.

This clonotype was found many times. The chain carries TRBV15 and TRBJ1-6; 11 bases are shared with TRBD1. The trim removed 2 bases at V and 13 bases at J, leaving 7 bases unmatched. CDR1 and CDR2 (germline): LNHNV, YYDKDF (reference sequence). This CDR3 comprises 15 residues. The CDR3 protein is CATSRTGTGGSPLHF. The CDR3 DNA sequence: TGTGCCACCAGCAGAACCGGGACAGGGGGTAGTCCCCTCCACTTT.

This clonotype was recorded many times. The chain combines TRBV28 with TRBJ1-1, with D maybe TRBD1 (6 bases). Germline CDR1 MDHEN, CDR2 SYDVKM. The CDR3 spans 15 residues. V dropped 6 bases and J dropped 1 base, with 15 bases sitting between them. CDR3 DNA sequence: TGTGCCAGCAGCTCCCCCGGGGGGCGGAACACTGAAGCTTTCTTT. Amino acids: CASSSPGGRNTEAFF.

This clonotype was observed at least ten times. This chain connects TRBV20-1 to TRBJ2-7, with D perhaps matching TRBD2 (6 bases). Deletions cut 1 base from V and 5 bases from J, with 15 bases between. Germline CDR1 DFQATT, CDR2 SNEGSKA (reference sequence). CDR3 length equals 14 residues. Here the CDR3 DNA reads TGCAGTGCTAGAGCATGGGACTTGATCCACGAGCAGTACTTC. Its protein product is CSARAWDLIHEQYF.

The chain joins TRBV15 to TRBJ1-1; the D is unclear. V lost 5 bases and J 7 bases, leaving 11 bases between the germline ends. There are 12 residues in the CDR3. Germline CDR1 and CDR2: LNHNV and YYDKDF (reference sequence). This CDR3 is CATSLNTVEAFF. The CDR3 coding sequence is TGTGCCACCAGCTTAAACACGGTTGAAGCTTTCTTT.

The rearrangement links TRBV7-2 to TRBJ2-7; TRBD1 agrees at 8 bases. This CDR3 comprises 14 residues. Germline V CDR1 and CDR2: SGHTA, FQGNSA. V lost 5 bases, J lost 5 bases, and 8 bases stayed unmatched. The CDR3, as DNA: TGTGCCAGCAGCCCCCTAGGACAGGGCCACGAGCAGTACTTC. Amino acid sequence: CASSPLGQGHEQYF. The whole variable domain, filled in from reference TRBV7-2 and TRBJ2-7, reads GAGVSQSPSNKVTEKGKDVELRCDPISGHTALYWYRQSLGQGLEFLIYFQGNSAPDKSGLPSDRFSAERTGGSVSTLTIQRTQQEDSAVYLCASSPLGQGHEQYFGPGTRLTVT.

This clonotype showed up many times. The J gene is TRBJ1-1, the V gene TRBV7-9; the match to TRBD1 covers 8 bases. The germline gives CDR1 SEHNR, CDR2 FQNEAQ (reference sequence). Trimming cost V 2 bases and J 3 bases; bases outside gene matches: 2. CDR3 size: 14 residues. As DNA, the CDR3 is TGTGCCAGCAGCTTACAGGGGGCCTACACTGAAGCTTTCTTT. This translates into CASSLQGAYTEAFF.

This clonotype was seen many times. CDR3 protein: CAWTYRDDSYEQYF. CDR3 DNA: TGTGCCTGGACTTACAGGGATGATTCCTACGAGCAGTACTTC. V and J are TRBV30 and TRBJ2-7; perhaps TRBD1 as D (6 bases). The CDR3 spans 14 residues. V was trimmed by 4 bases and J by 1 base, leaving 14 bases between them. The germline V gene encodes CDR1 GTSNPN and CDR2 SVGIG (reference sequence).

This clonotype has a handful of counts. The chain joins TRBV5-1 to TRBJ1-1; unclear D gene. Germline values: CDR1 SGHRS, CDR2 YFSETQ. The CDR3 loop spans 16 amino acids. V shed 0 bases and J shed 0 bases, with 12 bases lying between them. The CDR3 DNA follows: TGCGCCAGCAGCTTGGAAGGCACGGCCATGAACACTGAAGCTTTCTTT. As protein: CASSLEGTAMNTEAFF.

The sample holds many counts of this clonotype. The CDR3 sequence is CASRGGSGTGIDEQYF. CDR3 sequence (DNA): TGCGCCAGCAGAGGGGGATCCGGGACAGGGATAGACGAGCAGTACTTC. V is TRBV5-1 and J is TRBJ2-7; 9 positions match TRBD1. The CDR3 consists of 16 residues. Germline assignment: CDR1 SGHRS and CDR2 YFSETQ. Trimming took 5 bases from V and 5 from J; bases not matched to a gene: 14.

In DNA, the CDR3 is TGTGCCAGCAGCGTTCCGGGACAGGAAACTAACTATGGCTACACCTTC. Protein: CASSVPGQETNYGYTF. The chain combines TRBV9 with TRBJ1-2, with 8 nucleotides matching TRBD1. This CDR3 region has 16 residues. Germline loops: CDR1 SGDLS, CDR2 YYNGEE. V lost 2 bases, J lost 0 bases, and 6 bases stayed unmatched.

At least ten counts were recorded for this clonotype. The chain joins TRBV20-1 to TRBJ1-1; D perhaps matches TRBD1 (6 bases). Germline V gives CDR1 DFQATT, CDR2 SNEGSKA (reference sequence). V was cut by 4 bases and J by 1 base, with 19 bases left in between. The CDR3 contains 16 residues. CDR3 DNA sequence: TGCAGTGCTAAAACAGGGTCCCAGACCAGGAACACTGAAGCTTTCTTT. Its translation is CSAKTGSQTRNTEAFF.